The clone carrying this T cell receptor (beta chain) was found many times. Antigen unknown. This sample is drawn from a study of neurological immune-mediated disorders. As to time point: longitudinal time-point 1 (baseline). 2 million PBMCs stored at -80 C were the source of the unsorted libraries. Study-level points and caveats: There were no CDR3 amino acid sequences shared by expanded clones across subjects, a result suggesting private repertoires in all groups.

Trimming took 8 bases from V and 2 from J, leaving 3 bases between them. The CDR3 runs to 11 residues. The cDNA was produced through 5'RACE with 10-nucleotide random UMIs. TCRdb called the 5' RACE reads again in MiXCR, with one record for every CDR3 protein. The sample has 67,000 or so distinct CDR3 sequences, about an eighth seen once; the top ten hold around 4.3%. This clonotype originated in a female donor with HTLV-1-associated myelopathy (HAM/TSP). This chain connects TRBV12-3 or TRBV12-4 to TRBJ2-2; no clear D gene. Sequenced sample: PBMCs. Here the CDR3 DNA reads TGTGCCAGCGAAAACACCGGGGAGCTGTTTTTT. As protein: CASENTGELFF.